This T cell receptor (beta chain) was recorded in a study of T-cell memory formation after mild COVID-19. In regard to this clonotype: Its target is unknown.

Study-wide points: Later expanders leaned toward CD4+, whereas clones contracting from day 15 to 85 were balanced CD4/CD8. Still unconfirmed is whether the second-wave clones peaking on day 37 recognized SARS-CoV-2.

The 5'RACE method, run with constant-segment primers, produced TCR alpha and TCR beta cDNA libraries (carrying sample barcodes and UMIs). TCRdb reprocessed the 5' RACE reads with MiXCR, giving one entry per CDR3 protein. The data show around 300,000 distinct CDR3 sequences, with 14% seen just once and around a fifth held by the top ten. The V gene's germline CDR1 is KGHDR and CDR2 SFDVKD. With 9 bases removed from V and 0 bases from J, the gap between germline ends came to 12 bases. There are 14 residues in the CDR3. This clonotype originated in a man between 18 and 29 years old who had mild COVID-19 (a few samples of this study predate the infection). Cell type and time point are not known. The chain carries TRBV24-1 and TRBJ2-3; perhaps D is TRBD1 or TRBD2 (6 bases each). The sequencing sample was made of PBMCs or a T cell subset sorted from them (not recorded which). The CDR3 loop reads CATRGQGSTDTQYF. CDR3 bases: TGTGCCACCCGGGGGCAGGGGAGCACAGATACGCAGTATTTT.